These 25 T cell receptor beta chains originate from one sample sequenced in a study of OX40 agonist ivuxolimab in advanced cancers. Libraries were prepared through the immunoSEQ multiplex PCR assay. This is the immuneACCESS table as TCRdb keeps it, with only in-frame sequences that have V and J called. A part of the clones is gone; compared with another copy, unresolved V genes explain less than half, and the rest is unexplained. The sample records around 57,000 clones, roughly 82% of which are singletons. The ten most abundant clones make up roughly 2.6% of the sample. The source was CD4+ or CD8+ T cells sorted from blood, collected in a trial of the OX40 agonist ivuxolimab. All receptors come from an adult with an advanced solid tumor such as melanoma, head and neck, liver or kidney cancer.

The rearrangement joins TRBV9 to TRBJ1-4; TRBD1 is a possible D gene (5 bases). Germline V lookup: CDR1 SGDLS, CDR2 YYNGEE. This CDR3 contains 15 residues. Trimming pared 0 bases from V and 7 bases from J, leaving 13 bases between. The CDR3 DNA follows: TGTGCCAGCAGCGTAGCGGGTAGGGGCGGTGAAAAACTGTTTTTT. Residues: CASSVAGRGGEKLFF.

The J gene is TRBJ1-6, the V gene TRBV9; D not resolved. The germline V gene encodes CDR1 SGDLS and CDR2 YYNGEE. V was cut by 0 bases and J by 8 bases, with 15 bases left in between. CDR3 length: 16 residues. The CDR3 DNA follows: TGTGCCAGCAGCGTAGGGCCCGCCTCATGGTATTCACCCCTCCACTTT. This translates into CASSVGPASWYSPLHF.

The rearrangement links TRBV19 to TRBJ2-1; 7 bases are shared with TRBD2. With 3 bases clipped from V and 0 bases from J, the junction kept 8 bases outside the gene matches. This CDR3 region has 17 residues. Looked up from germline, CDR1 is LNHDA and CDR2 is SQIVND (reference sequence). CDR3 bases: TGTGCCAGTAGTATCCCCGGGGGGAGACGCTCCTACAATGAGCAGTTCTTC. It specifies CASSIPGGRRSYNEQFF. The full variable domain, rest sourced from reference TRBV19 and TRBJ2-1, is DGGITQSPKYLFRKEGQNVTLSCEQNLNHDAMYWYRQDPGQGLRLIYYSQIVNDFQKGDIAEGYSVSREKKESFPLTVTSAQKNPTAFYLCASSIPGGRRSYNEQFFGPGTRLTVL.

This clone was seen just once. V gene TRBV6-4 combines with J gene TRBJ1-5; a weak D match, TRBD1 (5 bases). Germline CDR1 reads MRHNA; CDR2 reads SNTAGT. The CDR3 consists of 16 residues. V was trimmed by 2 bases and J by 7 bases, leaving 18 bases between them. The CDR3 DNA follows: TGTGCCAGCAGTGACCCTACGGCAGGGTGGTGGCAGCCCCAGCATTTT. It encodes CASSDPTAGWWQPQHF.

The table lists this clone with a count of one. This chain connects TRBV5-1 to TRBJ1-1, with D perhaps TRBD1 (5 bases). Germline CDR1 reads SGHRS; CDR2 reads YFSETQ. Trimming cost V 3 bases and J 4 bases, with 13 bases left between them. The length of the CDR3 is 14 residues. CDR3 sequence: CASSSYTQGTEAFF. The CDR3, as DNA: TGCGCCAGCAGCTCATACACCCAGGGCACTGAAGCTTTCTTT. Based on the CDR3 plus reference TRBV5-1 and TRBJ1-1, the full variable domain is KAGVTQTPRYLIKTRGQQVTLSCSPISGHRSVSWYQQTPGQGLQFLFEYFSETQRNKGNFPGRFSGRQFSNSRSEMNVSTLELGDSALYLCASSSYTQGTEAFFGQGTRLTVV.

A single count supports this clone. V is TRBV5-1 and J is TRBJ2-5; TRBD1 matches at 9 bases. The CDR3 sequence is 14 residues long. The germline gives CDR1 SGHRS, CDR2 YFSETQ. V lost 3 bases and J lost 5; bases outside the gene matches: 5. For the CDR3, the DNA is TGCGCCAGCAGCTCGACAGGGGGTTTGGAGACCCAGTACTTC. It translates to CASSSTGGLETQYF.

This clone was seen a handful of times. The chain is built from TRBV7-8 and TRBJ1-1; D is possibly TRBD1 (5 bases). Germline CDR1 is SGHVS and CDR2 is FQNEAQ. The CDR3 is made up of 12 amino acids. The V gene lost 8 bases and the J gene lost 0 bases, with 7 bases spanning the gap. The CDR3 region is CASGGMNTEAFF. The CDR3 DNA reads TGTGCCAGCGGGGGTATGAACACTGAAGCTTTCTTT. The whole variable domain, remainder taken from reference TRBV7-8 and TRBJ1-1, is GAGVSQSPRYKVAKRGQDVALRCDPISGHVSLFWYQQALGQGPEFLTYFQNEAQLDKSGLPSDRFFAERPEGSVSTLKIQRTQQEDSAVYLCASGGMNTEAFFGQGTRLTVV.

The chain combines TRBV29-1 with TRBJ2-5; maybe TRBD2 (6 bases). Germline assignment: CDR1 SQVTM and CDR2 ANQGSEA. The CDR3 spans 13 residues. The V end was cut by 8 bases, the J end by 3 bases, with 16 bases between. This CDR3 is CSFRRWGEETQYF. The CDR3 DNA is TGCAGCTTTCGACGCTGGGGGGAAGAGACCCAGTACTTC.

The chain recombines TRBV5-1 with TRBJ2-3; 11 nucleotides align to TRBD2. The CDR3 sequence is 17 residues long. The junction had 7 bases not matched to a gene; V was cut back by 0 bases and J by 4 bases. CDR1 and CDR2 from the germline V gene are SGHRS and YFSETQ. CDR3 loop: CASSLVLAGGLADTQYF. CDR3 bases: TGCGCCAGCAGCTTGGTGTTAGCGGGGGGGCTCGCAGATACGCAGTATTTT.

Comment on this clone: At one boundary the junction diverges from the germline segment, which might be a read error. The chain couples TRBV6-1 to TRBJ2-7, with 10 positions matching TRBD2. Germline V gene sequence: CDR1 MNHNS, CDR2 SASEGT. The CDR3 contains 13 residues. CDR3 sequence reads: CASHPSGGASWNF. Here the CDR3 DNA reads TGTGCCAGCCACCCTAGCGGGGGAGCCTCATGGAACTTC.

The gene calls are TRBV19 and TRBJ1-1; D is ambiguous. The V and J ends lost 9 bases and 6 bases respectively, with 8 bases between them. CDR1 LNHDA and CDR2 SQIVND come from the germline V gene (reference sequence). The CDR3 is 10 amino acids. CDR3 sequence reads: CASSTPEAFF. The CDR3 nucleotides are TGTGCCAGCTCGACACCTGAAGCTTTCTTT.

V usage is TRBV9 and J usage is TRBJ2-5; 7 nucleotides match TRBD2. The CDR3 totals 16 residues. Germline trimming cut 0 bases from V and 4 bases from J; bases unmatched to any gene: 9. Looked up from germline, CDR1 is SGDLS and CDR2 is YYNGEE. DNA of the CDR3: TGTGCCAGCAGCGTAGCTACGGGGCGGGGGAGAGAGACCCAGTACTTC. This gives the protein CASSVATGRGRETQYF.

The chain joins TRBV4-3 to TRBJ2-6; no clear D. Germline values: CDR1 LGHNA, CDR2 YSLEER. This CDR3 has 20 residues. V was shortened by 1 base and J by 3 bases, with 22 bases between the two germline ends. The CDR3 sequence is CASSQGHVGPSSFGANVLTF. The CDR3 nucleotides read TGCGCCAGCAGCCAAGGTCATGTAGGGCCTTCTTCGTTTGGGGCCAACGTCCTGACTTTC.

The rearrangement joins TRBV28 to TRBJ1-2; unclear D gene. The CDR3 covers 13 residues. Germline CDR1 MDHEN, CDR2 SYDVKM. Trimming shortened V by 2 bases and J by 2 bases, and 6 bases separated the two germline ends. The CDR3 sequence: CASSLQANYGYTF. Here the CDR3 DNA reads TGTGCCAGCAGTTTACAAGCCAACTATGGCTACACCTTC.

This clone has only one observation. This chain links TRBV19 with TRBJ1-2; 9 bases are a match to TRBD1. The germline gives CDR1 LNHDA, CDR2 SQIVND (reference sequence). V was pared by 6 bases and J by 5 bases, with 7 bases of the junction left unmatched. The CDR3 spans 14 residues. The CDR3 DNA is TGTGCCAGTAGAACGACAGGGGGAGGATATGGCTACACCTTC. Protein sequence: CASRTTGGGYGYTF. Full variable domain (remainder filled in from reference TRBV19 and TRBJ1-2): DGGITQSPKYLFRKEGQNVTLSCEQNLNHDAMYWYRQDPGQGLRLIYYSQIVNDFQKGDIAEGYSVSREKKESFPLTVTSAQKNPTAFYLCASRTTGGGYGYTFGSGTRLTVV.

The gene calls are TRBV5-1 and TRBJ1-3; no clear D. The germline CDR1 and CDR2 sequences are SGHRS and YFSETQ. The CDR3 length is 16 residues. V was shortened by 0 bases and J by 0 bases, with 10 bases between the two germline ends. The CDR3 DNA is TGCGCCAGCAGCTTGGGGTCAGCAAGCTCTGGAAACACCATATATTTT. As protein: CASSLGSASSGNTIYF.

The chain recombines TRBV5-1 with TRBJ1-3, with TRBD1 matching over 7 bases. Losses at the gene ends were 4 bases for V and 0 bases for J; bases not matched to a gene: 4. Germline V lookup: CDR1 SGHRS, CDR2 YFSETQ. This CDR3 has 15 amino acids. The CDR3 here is CASSVGQNSGNTIYF. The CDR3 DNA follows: TGCGCCAGCAGCGTGGGACAGAACTCTGGAAACACCATATATTTT.

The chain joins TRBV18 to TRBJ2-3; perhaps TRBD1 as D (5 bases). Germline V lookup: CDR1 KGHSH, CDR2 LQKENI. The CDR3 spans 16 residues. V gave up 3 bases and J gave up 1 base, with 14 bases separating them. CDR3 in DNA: TGTGCCAGCTCACCTAGACTGGACACACGCACAGATACGCAGTATTTT. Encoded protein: CASSPRLDTRTDTQYF.

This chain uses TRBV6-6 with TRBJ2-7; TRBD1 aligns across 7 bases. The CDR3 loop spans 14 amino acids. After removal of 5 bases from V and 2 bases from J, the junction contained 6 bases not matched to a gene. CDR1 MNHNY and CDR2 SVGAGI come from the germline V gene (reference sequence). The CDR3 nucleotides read TGTGCCAGCAGTCGGGACAGAGACGCCTACGAGCAGTACTTC. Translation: CASSRDRDAYEQYF.

The chain's CDR3 is CASREGEWDTEAFF. The DNA of the CDR3 is TGTGCCAGCAGGGAGGGGGAGTGGGACACTGAAGCTTTCTTT. The rearrangement joins TRBV9 to TRBJ1-1; D possibly corresponds to TRBD1 (6 bases). Trimming left V 5 bases short and J 3 bases short, with 14 bases between. From germline, CDR1 is SGDLS and CDR2 YYNGEE. CDR3 length equals 14 residues. The entire variable domain, with the rest obtained from reference TRBV9 and TRBJ1-1, is as follows: DSGVTQTPKHLITATGQRVTLRCSPRSGDLSVYWYQQSLDQGLQFLIQYYNGEERAKGNILERFSAQQFPDLHSELNLSSLELGDSALYFCASREGEWDTEAFFGQGTRLTVV.

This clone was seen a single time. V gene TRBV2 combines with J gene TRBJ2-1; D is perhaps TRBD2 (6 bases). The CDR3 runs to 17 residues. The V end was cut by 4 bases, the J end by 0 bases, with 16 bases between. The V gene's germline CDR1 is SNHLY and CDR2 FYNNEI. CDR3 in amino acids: CASSATGGSSSYNEQFF. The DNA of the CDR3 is TGTGCCAGCAGTGCTACAGGAGGGTCTAGCTCCTACAATGAGCAGTTCTTC.

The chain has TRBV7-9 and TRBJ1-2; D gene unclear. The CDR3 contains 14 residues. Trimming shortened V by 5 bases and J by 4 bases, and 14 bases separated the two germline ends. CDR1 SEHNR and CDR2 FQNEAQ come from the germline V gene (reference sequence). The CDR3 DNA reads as TGTGCCAGCAGCGGGGTCTCCTCCAGCTATGGCTACACCTTC. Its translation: CASSGVSSSYGYTF.

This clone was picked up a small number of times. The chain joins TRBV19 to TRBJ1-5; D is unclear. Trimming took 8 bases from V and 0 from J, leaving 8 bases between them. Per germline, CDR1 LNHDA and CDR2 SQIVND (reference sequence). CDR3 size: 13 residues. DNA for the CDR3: TGTGCCAGTTCGGCAGTTAGCAATCAGCCCCAGCATTTT. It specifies CASSAVSNQPQHF.

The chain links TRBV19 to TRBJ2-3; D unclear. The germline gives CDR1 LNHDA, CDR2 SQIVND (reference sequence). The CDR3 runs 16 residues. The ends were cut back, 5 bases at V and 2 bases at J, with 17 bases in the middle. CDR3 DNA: TGTGCCAGTAGTCAAACGGGCTCCTCCCTCACAGATACGCAGTATTTT. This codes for CASSQTGSSLTDTQYF.

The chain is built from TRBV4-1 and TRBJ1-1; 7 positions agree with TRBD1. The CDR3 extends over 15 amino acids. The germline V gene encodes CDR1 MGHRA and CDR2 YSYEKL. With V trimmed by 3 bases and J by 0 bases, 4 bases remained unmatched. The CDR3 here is CASSQGQTLNTEAFF. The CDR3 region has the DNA TGCGCCAGCAGCCAGGGACAGACCTTGAACACTGAAGCTTTCTTT.